Listed below are T cell receptor beta chains from one sample, sequenced in a study of T cells in Graves' hyperthyroidism and ophthalmopathy. TCRdb called the multiplex PCR reads again in MiXCR, with one record for every CDR3 protein. The sample holds roughly 800,000 distinct CDR3 sequences, 35% to 40% seen once. Sequenced: blood. The origin of the receptors is a young man with Graves' hyperthyroidism. Each CDR3 is given with its conserved first and last residue. The D gene is left open where the match is weak. The listing skips clone size in some rows; elsewhere it reads once, few, many or a size class.

j_gene	v_gene	abundance	d_gene	CDR3aa	CDR3nt
TRBJ1-4	TRBV10-3	many	TRBD1	CAHRESYRGLNEKLFF	TGTGCCCATAGAGAGAGCTACAGGGGACTTAATGAAAAACTGTTTTTT
TRBJ1-1	TRBV6-5	few	NA	CASSYHRGTEAFF	TGTGCCAGCAGTTACCATAGAGGCACTGAAGCTTTCTTT
TRBJ1-6	TRBV10-3	many	TRBD1	CAISGGGQGSSPLHF	TGTGCCATCAGTGGAGGGGGACAGGGGAGTTCACCCCTCCACTTT
TRBJ2-2	TRBV20-1	many	NA	CSADDRNTGELFF	TGCAGTGCTGACGACCGGAACACCGGGGAGCTGTTTTTT
TRBJ2-2	TRBV5-4	NA	NA	CASSFALQPRYTGELFF	TGTGCCAGCAGCTTCGCTCTCCAGCCCCGTTACACCGGGGAGCTGTTTTTT
TRBJ1-4	TRBV10-3	many	TRBD1	CATGQERGEKLFF	TGTGCCACCGGACAGGAGCGGGGCGAAAAACTGTTTTTT
TRBJ2-5	TRBV20-1	few	TRBD2	CSASLSSGEETQYF	TGCAGTGCTTCCCTTTCTAGCGGCGAAGAGACCCAGTACTTC
TRBJ2-7	TRBV7-9	NA	NA	CASSSLGPNRGGDEQYF	TGTGCCAGCAGCTCCTTGGGCCCTAACCGTGGAGGAGACGAGCAGTACTTC
TRBJ1-5	TRBV7-2	NA	NA	CASGLAQGSNQPQHF	TGTGCCAGCGGCTTAGCGCAAGGGAGCAATCAGCCCCAGCATTTT
TRBJ1-1	TRBV6-5	many	NA	CAVTTEGYTEAFF	TGTGCCGTCACCACGGAGGGTTACACTGAAGCTTTCTTT
TRBJ2-7	TRBV9	few	TRBD2	CASSVRGGWDEQYF	TGTGCCAGCAGCGTACGGGGGGGTTGGGACGAGCAGTACTTC
TRBJ2-2	TRBV4-1	NA	TRBD2	CASSLRGGGGGTGELFF	TGCGCCAGCAGCCTACGTGGCGGGGGGGGAGGCACCGGGGAGCTGTTTTTT
TRBJ2-7	TRBV20-1	few	TRBD2	CSARERIAGGGEQYF	TGCAGTGCTAGAGAAAGGATAGCGGGAGGGGGCGAGCAGTACTTC
TRBJ2-7	TRBV10-3	many	NA	CAISESGREQYF	TGTGCCATCAGTGAGTCGGGACGCGAGCAGTACTTC
TRBJ1-5	TRBV29-1	many	TRBD1	CSVISGGSNQPQHF	TGCAGCGTCATCTCAGGGGGGAGCAATCAGCCCCAGCATTTT
TRBJ2-7	TRBV5-1	NA	NA	CASSHYEGGGAYEQYF	TGCGCCAGCAGCCACTACGAAGGGGGGGGGGCCTACGAGCAGTACTTC
TRBJ1-5	TRBV24-1	many	NA	CATSDSAGNRPQPQHF	TGTGCCACCAGTGATTCGGCAGGGAATAGGCCTCAGCCCCAGCATTTT
TRBJ1-1	TRBV7-8	NA	NA	CSSSLKPEAFF	TGTTCCAGCAGCTTAAAGCCTGAAGCTTTCTTT
TRBJ1-1	TRBV29-1	NA	TRBD1	CSVAQGAVEAFF	TGCAGCGTTGCTCAGGGGGCTGTTGAAGCTTTCTTT
TRBJ1-5	TRBV5-1	NA	NA	CASSLSLEGQPQHF	TGCGCCAGCAGCTTGAGTTTAGAAGGACAGCCCCAGCATTTT
TRBJ2-7	TRBV6-2/TRBV6-3	NA	TRBD2	CASTTGLAGEQYF	TGTGCCAGCACCACCGGACTAGCTGGCGAGCAGTACTTC
TRBJ2-7	TRBV10-3	many	TRBD1	CAIRSGTGRYEQYF	TGTGCCATCAGGTCCGGGACAGGCCGCTACGAGCAGTACTTC